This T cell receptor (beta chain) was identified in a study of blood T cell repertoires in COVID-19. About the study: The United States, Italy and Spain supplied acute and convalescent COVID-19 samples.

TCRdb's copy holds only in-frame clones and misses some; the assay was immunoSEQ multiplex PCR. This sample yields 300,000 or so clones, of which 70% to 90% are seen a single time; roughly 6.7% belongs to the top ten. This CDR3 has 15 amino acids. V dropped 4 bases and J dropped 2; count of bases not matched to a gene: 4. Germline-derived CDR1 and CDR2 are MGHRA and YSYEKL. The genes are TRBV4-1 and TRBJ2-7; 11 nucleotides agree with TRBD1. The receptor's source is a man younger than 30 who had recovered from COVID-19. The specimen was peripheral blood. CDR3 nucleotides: TGCGCCAGCAGCCCCGGACAGGGGGCTACCTACGAGCAGTACTTC. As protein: CASSPGQGATYEQYF.